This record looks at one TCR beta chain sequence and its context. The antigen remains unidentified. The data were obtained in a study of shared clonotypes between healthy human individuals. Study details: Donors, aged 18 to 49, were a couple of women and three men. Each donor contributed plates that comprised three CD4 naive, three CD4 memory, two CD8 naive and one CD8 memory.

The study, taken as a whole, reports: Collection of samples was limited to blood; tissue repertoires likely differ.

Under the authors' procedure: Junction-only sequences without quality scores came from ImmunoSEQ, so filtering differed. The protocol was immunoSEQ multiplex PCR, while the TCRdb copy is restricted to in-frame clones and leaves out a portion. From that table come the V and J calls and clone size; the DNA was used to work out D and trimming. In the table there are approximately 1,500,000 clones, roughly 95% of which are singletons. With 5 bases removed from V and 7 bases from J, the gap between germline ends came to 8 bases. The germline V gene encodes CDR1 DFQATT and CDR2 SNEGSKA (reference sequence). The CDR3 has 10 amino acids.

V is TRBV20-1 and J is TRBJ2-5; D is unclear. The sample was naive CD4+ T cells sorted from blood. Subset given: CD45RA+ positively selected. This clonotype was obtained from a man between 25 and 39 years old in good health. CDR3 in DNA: TGCAGTGCTGACCTGGGGACCCAGTACTTC. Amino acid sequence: CSADLGTQYF.